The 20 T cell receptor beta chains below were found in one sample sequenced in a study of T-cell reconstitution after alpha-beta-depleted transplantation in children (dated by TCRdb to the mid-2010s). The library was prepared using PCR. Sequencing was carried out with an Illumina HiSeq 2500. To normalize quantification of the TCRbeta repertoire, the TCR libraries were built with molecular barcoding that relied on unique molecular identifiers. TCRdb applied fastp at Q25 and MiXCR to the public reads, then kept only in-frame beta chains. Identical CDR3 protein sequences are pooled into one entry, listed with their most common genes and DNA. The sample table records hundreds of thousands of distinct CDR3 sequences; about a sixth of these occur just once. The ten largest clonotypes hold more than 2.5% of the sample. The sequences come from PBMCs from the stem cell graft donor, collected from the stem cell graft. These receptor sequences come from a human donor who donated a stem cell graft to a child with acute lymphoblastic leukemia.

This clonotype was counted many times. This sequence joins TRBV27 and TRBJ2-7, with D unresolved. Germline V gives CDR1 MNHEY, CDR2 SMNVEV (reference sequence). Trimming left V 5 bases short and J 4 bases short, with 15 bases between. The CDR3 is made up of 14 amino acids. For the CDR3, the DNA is TGTGCCAGCAGTCCAGTAGCAGTGAATTACGAGCAGTACTTC. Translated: CASSPVAVNYEQYF.

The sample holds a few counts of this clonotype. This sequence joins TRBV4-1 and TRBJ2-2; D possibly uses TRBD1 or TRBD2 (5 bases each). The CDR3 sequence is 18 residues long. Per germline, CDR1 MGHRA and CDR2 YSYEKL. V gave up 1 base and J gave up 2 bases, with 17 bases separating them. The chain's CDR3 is CASSQAWGWQGNTGELFF. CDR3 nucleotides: TGCGCCAGCAGCCAAGCCTGGGGGTGGCAGGGAAACACCGGGGAGCTGTTTTTT.

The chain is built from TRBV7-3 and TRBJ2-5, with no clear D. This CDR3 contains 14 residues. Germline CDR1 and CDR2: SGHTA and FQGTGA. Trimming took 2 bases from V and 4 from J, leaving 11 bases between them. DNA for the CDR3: TGTGCCAGCAGCTTAGGGCCCTTGGGAGAGACCCAGTACTTC. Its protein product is CASSLGPLGETQYF.

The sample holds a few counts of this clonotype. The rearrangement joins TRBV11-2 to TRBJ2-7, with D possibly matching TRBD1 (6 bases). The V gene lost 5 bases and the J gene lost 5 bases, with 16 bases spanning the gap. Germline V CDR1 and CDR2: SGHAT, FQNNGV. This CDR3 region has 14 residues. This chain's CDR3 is CASSGRGSWDEQYF. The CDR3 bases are TGTGCCAGCAGCGGTAGGGGGTCCTGGGACGAGCAGTACTTC.

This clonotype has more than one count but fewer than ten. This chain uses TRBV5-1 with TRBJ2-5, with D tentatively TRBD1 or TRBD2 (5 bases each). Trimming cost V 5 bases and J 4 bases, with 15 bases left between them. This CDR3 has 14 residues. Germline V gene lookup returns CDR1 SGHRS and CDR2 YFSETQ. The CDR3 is CASSKSAGTETQYF. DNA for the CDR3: TGCGCCAGCAGTAAATCTGCAGGGACAGAGACCCAGTACTTC.

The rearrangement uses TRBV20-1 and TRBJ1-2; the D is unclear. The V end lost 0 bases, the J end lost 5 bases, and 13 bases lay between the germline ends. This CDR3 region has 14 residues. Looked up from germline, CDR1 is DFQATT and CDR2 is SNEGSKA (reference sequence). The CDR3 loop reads CSARDPDGPYGYTF. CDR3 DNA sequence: TGCAGTGCTAGAGATCCAGATGGGCCGTATGGCTACACCTTC.

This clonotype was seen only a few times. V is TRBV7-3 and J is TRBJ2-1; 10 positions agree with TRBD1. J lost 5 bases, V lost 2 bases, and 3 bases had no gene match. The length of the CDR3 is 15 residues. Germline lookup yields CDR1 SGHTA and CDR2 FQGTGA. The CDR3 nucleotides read TGTGCCAGCAGCTTAGGCGGGACAGGGGACAATGAGCAGTTCTTC. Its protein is CASSLGGTGDNEQFF.

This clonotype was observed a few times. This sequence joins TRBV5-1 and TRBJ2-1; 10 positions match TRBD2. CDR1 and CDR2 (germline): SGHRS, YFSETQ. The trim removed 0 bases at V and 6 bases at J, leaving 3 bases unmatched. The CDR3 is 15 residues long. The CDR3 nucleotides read TGCGCCAGCAGCTTGGCCCCTAGCGGGAGCAATGAGCAGTTCTTC. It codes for CASSLAPSGSNEQFF.

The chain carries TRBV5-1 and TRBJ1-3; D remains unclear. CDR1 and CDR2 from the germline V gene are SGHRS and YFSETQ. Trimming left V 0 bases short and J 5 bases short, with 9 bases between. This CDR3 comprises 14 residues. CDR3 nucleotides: TGCGCCAGCAGCTTGGTAGAGGGAAGAAACACCATATATTTT. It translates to CASSLVEGRNTIYF.

The CDR3 coding sequence is TGTGCCAGCAGCCTGGGGGACAGGGGGAAAACAGAGACCCAGTACTTC. It translates to CASSLGDRGKTETQYF. The J gene is TRBJ2-5, the V gene TRBV5-4, with 11 bases identical to TRBD1. This CDR3 region has 16 residues. Trimming removed 4 bases from V and 4 bases from J; junction bases left unmatched: 9. CDR1 is SGHNT, CDR2 YYREEE, per germline (reference sequence). Full variable domain (remainder filled in from reference TRBV5-4 and TRBJ2-5): ETGVTQSPTHLIKTRGQQVTLRCSSQSGHNTVSWYQQALGQGPQFIFQYYREEENGRGNFPPRFSGLQFPNYSSELNVNALELDDSALYLCASSLGDRGKTETQYFGPGTRLLVL.

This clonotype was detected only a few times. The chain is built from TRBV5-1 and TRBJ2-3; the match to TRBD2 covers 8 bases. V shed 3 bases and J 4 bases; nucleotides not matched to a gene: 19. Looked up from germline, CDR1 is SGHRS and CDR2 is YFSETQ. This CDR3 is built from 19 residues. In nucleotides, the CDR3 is TGCGCCAGCAGCTCCCTTGCGGGGAGCGGGAGTGGGGTCGCAGATACGCAGTATTTT. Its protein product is CASSSLAGSGSGVADTQYF.

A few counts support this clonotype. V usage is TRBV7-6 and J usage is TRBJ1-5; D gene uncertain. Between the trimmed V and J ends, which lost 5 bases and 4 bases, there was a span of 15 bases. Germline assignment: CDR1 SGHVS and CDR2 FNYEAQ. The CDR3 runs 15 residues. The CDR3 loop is CASSITDGTNQPQHF. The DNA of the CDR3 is TGTGCCAGCAGCATTACCGACGGAACTAATCAGCCCCAGCATTTT.

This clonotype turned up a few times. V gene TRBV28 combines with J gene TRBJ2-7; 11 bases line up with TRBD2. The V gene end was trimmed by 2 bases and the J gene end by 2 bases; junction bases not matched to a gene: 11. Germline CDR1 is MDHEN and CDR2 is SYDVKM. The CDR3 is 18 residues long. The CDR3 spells CASSLRFSGRVIPYEQYF. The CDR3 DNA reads TGTGCCAGCAGTTTACGTTTTAGCGGGAGGGTAATCCCCTACGAGCAGTACTTC.

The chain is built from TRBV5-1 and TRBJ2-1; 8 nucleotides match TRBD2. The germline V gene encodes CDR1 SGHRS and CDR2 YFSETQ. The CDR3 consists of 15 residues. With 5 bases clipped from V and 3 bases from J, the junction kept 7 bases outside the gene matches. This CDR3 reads CASSLAGWGYNEQFF. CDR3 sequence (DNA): TGCGCCAGCAGTCTAGCGGGCTGGGGCTACAATGAGCAGTTCTTC. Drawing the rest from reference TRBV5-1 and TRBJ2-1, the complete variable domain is KAGVTQTPRYLIKTRGQQVTLSCSPISGHRSVSWYQQTPGQGLQFLFEYFSETQRNKGNFPGRFSGRQFSNSRSEMNVSTLELGDSALYLCASSLAGWGYNEQFFGPGTRLTVL.

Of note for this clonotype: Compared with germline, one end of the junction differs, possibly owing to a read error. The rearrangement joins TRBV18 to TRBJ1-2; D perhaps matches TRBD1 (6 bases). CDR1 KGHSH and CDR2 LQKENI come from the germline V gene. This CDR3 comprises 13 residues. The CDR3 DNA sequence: TGTCCCAGCTCACCCTCGGACAGCTATGGCTACACCTTC. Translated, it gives CPSSPSDSYGYTF.

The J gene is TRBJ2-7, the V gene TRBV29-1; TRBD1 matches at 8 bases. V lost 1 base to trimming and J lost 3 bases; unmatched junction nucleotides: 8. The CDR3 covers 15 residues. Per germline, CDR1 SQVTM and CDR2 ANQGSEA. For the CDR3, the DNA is TGCAGCGTTGAAGGTAGGACAGGGTCACTCTACGAGCAGTACTTC. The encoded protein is CSVEGRTGSLYEQYF.

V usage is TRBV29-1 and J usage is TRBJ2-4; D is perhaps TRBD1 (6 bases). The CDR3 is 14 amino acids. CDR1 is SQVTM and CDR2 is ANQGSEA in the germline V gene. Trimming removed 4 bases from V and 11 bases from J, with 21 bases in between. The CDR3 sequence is CSVGAYDRSKLQYF. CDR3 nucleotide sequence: TGCAGCGTTGGGGCCTATGACAGGTCTAAACTTCAGTACTTC.

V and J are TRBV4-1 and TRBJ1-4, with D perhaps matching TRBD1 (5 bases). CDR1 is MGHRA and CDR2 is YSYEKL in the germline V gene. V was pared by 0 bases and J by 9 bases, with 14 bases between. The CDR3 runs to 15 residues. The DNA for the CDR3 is TGCGCCAGCAGCCAAGATGGGACCGTAAAGCAAAAACTGTTTTTT. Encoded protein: CASSQDGTVKQKLFF.

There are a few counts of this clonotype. Here the CDR3 reads CASNKGQDYNEQFF. The CDR3 region has the DNA TGCGCCAGCAACAAAGGACAGGATTACAATGAGCAGTTCTTC. The V and J genes are TRBV5-1 and TRBJ2-1, with TRBD1 matching over 7 bases. The CDR3 is 14 amino acids. V gave up 6 bases and J gave up 4 bases; unmatched junction bases: 7. Per the germline V gene, CDR1 is SGHRS and CDR2 is YFSETQ. The entire variable domain, with the rest obtained from reference TRBV5-1 and TRBJ2-1, is as follows: KAGVTQTPRYLIKTRGQQVTLSCSPISGHRSVSWYQQTPGQGLQFLFEYFSETQRNKGNFPGRFSGRQFSNSRSEMNVSTLELGDSALYLCASNKGQDYNEQFFGPGTRLTVL.

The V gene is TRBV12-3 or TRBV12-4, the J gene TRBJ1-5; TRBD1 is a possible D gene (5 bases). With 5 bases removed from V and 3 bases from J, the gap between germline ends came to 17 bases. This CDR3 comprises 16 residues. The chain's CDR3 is CASSAHGGTFNQPQHF. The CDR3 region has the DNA TGTGCCAGCAGTGCCCACGGGGGGACCTTCAATCAGCCCCAGCATTTT.